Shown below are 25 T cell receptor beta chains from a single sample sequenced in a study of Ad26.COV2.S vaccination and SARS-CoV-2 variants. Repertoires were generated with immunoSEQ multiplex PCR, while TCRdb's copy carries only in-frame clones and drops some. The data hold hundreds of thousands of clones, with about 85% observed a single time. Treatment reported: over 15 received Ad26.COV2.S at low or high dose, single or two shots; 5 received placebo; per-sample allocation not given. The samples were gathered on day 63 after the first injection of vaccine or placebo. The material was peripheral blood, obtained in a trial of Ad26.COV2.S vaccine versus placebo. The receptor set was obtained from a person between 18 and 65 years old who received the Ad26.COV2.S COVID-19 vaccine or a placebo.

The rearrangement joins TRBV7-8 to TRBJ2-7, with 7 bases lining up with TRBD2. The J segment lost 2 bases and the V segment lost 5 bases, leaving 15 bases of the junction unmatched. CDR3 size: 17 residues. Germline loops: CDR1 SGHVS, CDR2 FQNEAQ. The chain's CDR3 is CASSPLSQRGSPYEQYF. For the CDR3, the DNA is TGTGCCAGCAGCCCCCTCAGCCAGCGGGGCAGTCCCTACGAGCAGTACTTC.

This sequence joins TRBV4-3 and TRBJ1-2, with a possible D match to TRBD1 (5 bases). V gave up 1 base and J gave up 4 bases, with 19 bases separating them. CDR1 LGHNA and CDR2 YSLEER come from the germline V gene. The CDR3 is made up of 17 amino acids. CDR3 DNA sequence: TGCGCCAGCAGCCAAGCGCTAGGGACTTTCGAGGGCTATGGCTACACCTTC. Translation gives CASSQALGTFEGYGYTF.

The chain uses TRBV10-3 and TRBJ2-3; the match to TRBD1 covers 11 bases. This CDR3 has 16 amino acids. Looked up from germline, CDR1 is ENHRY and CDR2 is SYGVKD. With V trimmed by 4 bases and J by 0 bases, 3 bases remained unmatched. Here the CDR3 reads CAISVGQGASTDTQYF. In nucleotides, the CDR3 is TGTGCCATCAGTGTTGGACAGGGGGCAAGCACAGATACGCAGTATTTT.

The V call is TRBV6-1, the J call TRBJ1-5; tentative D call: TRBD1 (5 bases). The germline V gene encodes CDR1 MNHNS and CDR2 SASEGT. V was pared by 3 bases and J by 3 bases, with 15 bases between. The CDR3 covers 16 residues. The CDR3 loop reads CASSEGGTRVNQPQHF. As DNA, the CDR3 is TGTGCCAGCAGTGAGGGAGGGACTCGGGTCAATCAGCCCCAGCATTTT.

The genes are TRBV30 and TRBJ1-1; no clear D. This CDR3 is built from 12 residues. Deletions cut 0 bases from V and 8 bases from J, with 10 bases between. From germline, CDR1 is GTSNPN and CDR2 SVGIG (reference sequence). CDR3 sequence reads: CAWSVFGAEAFF. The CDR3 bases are TGTGCCTGGAGTGTCTTTGGTGCCGAAGCTTTCTTT.

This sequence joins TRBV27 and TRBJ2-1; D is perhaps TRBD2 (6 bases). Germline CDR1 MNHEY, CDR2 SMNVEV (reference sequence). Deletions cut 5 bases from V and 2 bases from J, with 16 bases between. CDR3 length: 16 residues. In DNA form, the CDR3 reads TGTGCCAGCAGTCTGGAACGGCGGGAACCCTACAATGAGCAGTTCTTC. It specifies CASSLERREPYNEQFF.

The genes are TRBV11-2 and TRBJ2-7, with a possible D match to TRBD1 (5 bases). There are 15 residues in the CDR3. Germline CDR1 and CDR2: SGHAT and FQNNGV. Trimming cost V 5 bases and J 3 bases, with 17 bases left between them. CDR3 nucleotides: TGTGCCAGCAGCCAGTCCGGCGGCAGGGTCTACGAGCAGTACTTC. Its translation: CASSQSGGRVYEQYF.

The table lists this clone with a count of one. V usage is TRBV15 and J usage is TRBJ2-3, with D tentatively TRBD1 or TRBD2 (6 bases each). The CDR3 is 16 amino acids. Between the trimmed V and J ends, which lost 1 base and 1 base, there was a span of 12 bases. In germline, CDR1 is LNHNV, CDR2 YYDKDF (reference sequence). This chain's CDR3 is CATSRGDRGGTDTQYF. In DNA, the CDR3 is TGTGCCACCAGCAGAGGAGATAGGGGGGGCACAGATACGCAGTATTTT.

The CDR3 DNA sequence: TGTGCTAGTGGTTTGGGGACAGGGAGCCCCGAAGAGACCCAGTACTTC. Translating it yields CASGLGTGSPEETQYF. The chain has TRBV12-5 and TRBJ2-5, with TRBD1 matching over 8 bases. The CDR3 loop spans 16 amino acids. Trimming removed 1 base from V and 3 bases from J; junction bases left unmatched: 7. Germline CDR1 and CDR2: LGHNT and FRNRAP.

This CDR3 is CATSGGPGTGTEFGYTF. Written as DNA, the CDR3 is TGTGCCACCAGTGGTGGACCCGGGACAGGGACCGAGTTTGGCTACACCTTC. V gene TRBV24-1 combines with J gene TRBJ1-2, with 9 bases that match TRBD1. This CDR3 is 17 amino acids long. Germline V gene sequence: CDR1 KGHDR, CDR2 SFDVKD. Trimming removed 5 bases from V and 7 bases from J; junction bases left unmatched: 16.

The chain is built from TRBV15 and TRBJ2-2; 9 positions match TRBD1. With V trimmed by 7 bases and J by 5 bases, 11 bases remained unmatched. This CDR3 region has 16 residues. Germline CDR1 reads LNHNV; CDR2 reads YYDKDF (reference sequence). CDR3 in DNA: TGTGCCACCACCGAGACAGGGGGACGCCGAACCGGGGAGCTGTTTTTT. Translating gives CATTETGGRRTGELFF.

CDR3 bases: TGCGCCAGCAGCCAAGGTCGGGAGGGGTGGGGTGAAAAACTGTTTTTT. It encodes CASSQGREGWGEKLFF. The V and J genes are TRBV4-1 and TRBJ1-4; tentative D call: TRBD1 (5 bases). CDR1 and CDR2 (germline): MGHRA, YSYEKL. The V gene lost 1 base and the J gene lost 7 bases, with 16 bases spanning the gap. The CDR3 is 16 residues long.

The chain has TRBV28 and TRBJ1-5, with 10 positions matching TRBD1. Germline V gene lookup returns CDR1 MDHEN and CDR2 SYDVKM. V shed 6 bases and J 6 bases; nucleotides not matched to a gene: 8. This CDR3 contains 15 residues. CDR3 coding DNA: TGTGCCAGCAGCCGACCCGGGACAGGGGTTCAGCCCCAGCATTTT. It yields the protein CASSRPGTGVQPQHF.

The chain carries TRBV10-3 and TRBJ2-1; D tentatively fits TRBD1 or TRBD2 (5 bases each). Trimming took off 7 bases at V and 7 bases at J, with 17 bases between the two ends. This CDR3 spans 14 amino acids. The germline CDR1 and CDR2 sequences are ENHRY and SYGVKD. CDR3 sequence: CAIMWDASGNEQFF. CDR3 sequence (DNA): TGTGCCATCATGTGGGACGCGTCGGGGAATGAGCAGTTCTTC.

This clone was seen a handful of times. CDR3 residues: CASSLRGATPLHF. The CDR3 coding sequence is TGTGCCAGCAGTCTCAGGGGAGCGACACCCCTCCACTTT. The J gene is TRBJ1-6, the V gene TRBV28; D might be TRBD1 (6 bases). From germline, CDR1 is MDHEN and CDR2 SYDVKM. The CDR3 runs to 13 residues. V was clipped by 5 bases and J by 11 bases, with 13 bases between them.

The CDR3 here is CACGSYEQYF. Here the CDR3 DNA reads TGTGCCTGTGGGAGCTACGAGCAGTACTTC. This rearrangement joins TRBV30 to TRBJ2-7; tentatively, D is TRBD2 (5 bases). V shed 6 bases and J shed 3 bases, with 6 bases lying between them. CDR3 size: 10 residues. Per germline, CDR1 GTSNPN and CDR2 SVGIG (reference sequence).

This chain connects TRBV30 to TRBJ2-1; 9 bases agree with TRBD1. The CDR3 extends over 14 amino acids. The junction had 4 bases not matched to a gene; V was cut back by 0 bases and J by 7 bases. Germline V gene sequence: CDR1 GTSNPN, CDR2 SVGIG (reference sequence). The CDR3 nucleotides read TGTGCCTGGAGTGTTTGGACAGGGGCTAATGAGCAGTTCTTC. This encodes CAWSVWTGANEQFF.

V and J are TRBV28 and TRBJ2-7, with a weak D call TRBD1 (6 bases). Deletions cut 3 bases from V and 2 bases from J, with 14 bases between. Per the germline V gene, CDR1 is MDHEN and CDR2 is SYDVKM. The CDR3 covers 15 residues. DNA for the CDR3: TGTGCCAGCAGTTTTCCCGCAGGGGTTACCTACGAGCAGTACTTC. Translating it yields CASSFPAGVTYEQYF.

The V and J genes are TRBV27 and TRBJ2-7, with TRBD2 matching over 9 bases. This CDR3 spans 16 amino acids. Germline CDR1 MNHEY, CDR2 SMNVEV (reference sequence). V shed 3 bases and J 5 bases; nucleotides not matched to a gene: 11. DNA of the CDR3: TGTGCCAGCAGTTTCACTCCGGGACTAGCTTATAACGAGCAGTACTTC. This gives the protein CASSFTPGLAYNEQYF.

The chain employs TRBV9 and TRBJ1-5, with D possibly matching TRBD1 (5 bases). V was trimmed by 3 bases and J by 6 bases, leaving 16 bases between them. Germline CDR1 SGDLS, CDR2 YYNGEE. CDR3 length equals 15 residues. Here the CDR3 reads CASSEGPQRVQPQHF. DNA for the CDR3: TGTGCCAGCAGCGAGGGGCCCCAGCGCGTTCAGCCCCAGCATTTT.

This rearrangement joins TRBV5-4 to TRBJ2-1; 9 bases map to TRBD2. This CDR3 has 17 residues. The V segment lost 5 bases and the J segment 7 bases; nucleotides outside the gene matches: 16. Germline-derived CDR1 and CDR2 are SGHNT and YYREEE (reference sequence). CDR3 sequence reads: CASSSERERGASNEQFF. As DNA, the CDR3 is TGTGCCAGCAGTTCCGAGAGGGAGCGGGGGGCCTCAAATGAGCAGTTCTTC. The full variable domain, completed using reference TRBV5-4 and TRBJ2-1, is ETGVTQSPTHLIKTRGQQVTLRCSSQSGHNTVSWYQQALGQGPQFIFQYYREEENGRGNFPPRFSGLQFPNYSSELNVNALELDDSALYLCASSSERERGASNEQFFGPGTRLTVL.

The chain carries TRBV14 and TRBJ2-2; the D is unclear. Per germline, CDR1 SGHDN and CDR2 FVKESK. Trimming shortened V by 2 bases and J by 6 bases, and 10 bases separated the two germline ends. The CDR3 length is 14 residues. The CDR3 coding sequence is TGTGCCAGCAGCCAACAGAGATCAGCCGGGGAGCTGTTTTTT. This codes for CASSQQRSAGELFF.

The CDR3 spells CASNSAPNTGELFF. The CDR3, as DNA: TGTGCCAGTAACTCCGCCCCAAACACCGGGGAGCTGTTTTTT. This chain connects TRBV19 to TRBJ2-2; no definite D call. Trimming took off 7 bases at V and 2 bases at J, with 11 bases between the two ends. CDR1 and CDR2 (germline): LNHDA, SQIVND (reference sequence). The CDR3 has 14 residues. Full variable domain (outside the CDR3, taken from reference TRBV19 and TRBJ2-2): DGGITQSPKYLFRKEGQNVTLSCEQNLNHDAMYWYRQDPGQGLRLIYYSQIVNDFQKGDIAEGYSVSREKKESFPLTVTSAQKNPTAFYLCASNSAPNTGELFFGEGSRLTVL.

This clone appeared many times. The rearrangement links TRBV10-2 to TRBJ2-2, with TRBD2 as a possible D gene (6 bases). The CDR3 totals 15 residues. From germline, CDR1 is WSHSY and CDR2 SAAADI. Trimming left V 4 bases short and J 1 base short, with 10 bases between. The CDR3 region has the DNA TGCGCCAGCAGTGCACCGGGACTGAACACCGGGGAGCTGTTTTTT. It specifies CASSAPGLNTGELFF.

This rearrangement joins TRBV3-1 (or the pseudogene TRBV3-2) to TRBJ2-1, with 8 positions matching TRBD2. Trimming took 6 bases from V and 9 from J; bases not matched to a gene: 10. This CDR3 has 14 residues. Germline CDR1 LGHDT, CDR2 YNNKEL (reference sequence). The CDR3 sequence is CASRYGGGTTEQFF. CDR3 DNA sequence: TGTGCCAGCAGATATGGCGGGGGGACAACTGAGCAGTTCTTC.